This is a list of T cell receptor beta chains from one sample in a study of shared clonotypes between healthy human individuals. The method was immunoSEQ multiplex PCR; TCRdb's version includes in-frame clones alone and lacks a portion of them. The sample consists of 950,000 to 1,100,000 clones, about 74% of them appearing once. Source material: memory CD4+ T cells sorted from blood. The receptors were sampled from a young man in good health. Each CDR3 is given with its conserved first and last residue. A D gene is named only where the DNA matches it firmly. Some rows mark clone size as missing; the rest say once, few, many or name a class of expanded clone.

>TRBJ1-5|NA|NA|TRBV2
TGTGCCAGCAGTGTTTTGAGCCGTGAACCTCCCCAGCATTTT
CASSVLSREPPQHF
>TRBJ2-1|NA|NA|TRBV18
TGTGCCAGCTCACTAGACAGCAATGAGCAGTTCTTC
CASSLDSNEQFF
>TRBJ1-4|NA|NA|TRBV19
TGTGCCAGTACGTCTGTGGGTGAAAAACTGTTTTTT
CASTSVGEKLFF
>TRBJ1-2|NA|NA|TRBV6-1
TGTGCCAGCAGTGCCGGGACATCCTCAGCTAACTATGGCTACACCTTC
CASSAGTSSANYGYTF
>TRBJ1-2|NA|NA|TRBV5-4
TGTGCCAGCAGCTTGGGACAGGCTTCTAACTATGGCTACACCTTC
CASSLGQASNYGYTF
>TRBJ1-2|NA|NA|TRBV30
TGTGCCTGGAACGGGGGGCAGAACTATGGCTACACCTTC
CAWNGGQNYGYTF
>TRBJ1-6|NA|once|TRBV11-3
TGTGCCAGCAGCTTAGGGGAGGCTTCACCCCTCCACTTT
CASSLGEASPLHF
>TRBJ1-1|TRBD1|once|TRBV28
TGTGCCAGCAGTCCAGGAGGACAGGGGAGCACTGAAGCTTTCTTT
CASSPGGQGSTEAFF
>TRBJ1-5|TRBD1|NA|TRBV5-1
TGCGCCAGCAGCGAGGGACAGGGCAATCAGCCCCAGCATTTT
CASSEGQGNQPQHF
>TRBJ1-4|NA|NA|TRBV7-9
TGTGCCAGCAGCTTCACCCTTCAGGGGCGGGAAGAGGAAAAACTGTTTTTT
CASSFTLQGREEEKLFF
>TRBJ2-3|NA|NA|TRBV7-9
TGTGCCAGCAGCTTAGGTCCCCCCAGGCAGCGCCACACAGATACGCAGTATTTT
CASSLGPPRQRHTDTQYF
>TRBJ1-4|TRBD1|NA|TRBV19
TGTGCCAGTAGTATTGCACACTCCAGGGGGGAAAAACTGTTTTTT
CASSIAHSRGEKLFF
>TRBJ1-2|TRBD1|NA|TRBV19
TGTGCCAGTAGTATGGGACAGGCTGGGGCCTATGGCTACACCTTC
CASSMGQAGAYGYTF
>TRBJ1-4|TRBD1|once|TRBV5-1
TGCGCCAGCAGCCTCCGGGACAGTAATGAAAAACTGTTTTTT
CASSLRDSNEKLFF
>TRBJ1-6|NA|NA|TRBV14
TGTGCCAGCAGCCACCTGGGGTCACCCCTCCACTTT
CASSHLGSPLHF
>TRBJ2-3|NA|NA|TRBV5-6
TGTGCCAGCAGCTTGGCCCGGACGCGGAGCACAGATACGCAGTATTTT
CASSLARTRSTDTQYF
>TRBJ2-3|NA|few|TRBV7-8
TGTGCCAGCAGCTCCTTATTTAGAACAGATACGCAGTATTTT
CASSSLFRTDTQYF
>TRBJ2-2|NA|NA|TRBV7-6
TGTGCCAGCAGCTTAGAAGGCAGAACCGGGGAGCTGTTTTTT
CASSLEGRTGELFF
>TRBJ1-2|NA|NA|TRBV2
TGTGCCAGCAGTGAACACGGGGGGGCGCAGGCCTATGGCTACACCTTC
CASSEHGGAQAYGYTF
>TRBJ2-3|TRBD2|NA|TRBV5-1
TGCGCCAGCAGCTTGGAGCGGGAGAAGTGGGGCACAGATACGCAGTATTTT
CASSLEREKWGTDTQYF
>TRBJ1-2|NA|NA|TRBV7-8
NA
CASSSSGQVYGYTF
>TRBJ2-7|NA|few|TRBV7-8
TGTGCCAGCAGCCGCGACGCCCGGTCGGGTACTCATTACTTC
CASSRDARSGTHYF
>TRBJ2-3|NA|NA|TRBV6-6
TGTGCCAGCAGTTACTCACGGGAGAGGACAGATACGCAGTATTTT
CASSYSRERTDTQYF